The 17 T cell receptor beta chains below come from one sample, sequenced in a study of OX40 agonist ivuxolimab in advanced cancers. The table came from immunoSEQ multiplex PCR; TCRdb's copy has only in-frame clones and leaves some out. The sample holds around 82,000 clones, around 88% seen once. The specimen comprised CD4+ or CD8+ T cells sorted from blood, sampled in a trial of the OX40 agonist ivuxolimab. Source of these receptors: an adult with an advanced solid tumor such as melanoma, head and neck, liver or kidney cancer.

The chain couples TRBV19 to TRBJ2-3; unclear D gene. V lost 6 bases and J 4 bases, leaving 8 bases between the germline ends. The CDR3 covers 12 residues. Germline assignment: CDR1 LNHDA and CDR2 SQIVND (reference sequence). CDR3 nucleotide sequence: TGTGCCAGTAGCCCACATGCAGATACGCAGTATTTT. This encodes CASSPHADTQYF.

CDR3 nucleotides: TGCGCCAGCAGCTTGGGGCTAGCGGGAGTAGATACGCAGTATTTT. Encoded protein: CASSLGLAGVDTQYF. The chain uses TRBV5-1 and TRBJ2-3; 10 bases are shared with TRBD2. This CDR3 has 15 amino acids. Germline CDR1 SGHRS, CDR2 YFSETQ. The ends lost 0 bases at V and 5 bases at J; junction bases unmatched: 3. Based on the CDR3 plus reference TRBV5-1 and TRBJ2-3, the full variable domain is KAGVTQTPRYLIKTRGQQVTLSCSPISGHRSVSWYQQTPGQGLQFLFEYFSETQRNKGNFPGRFSGRQFSNSRSEMNVSTLELGDSALYLCASSLGLAGVDTQYFGPGTRLTVL.

The J gene is TRBJ2-3, the V gene TRBV9; 9 nucleotides align to TRBD2. The CDR3 covers 15 residues. With 0 bases clipped from V and 8 bases from J, the junction kept 7 bases outside the gene matches. CDR1 is SGDLS, CDR2 YYNGEE, per germline. This chain's CDR3 is CASSVGDSGRGTQYF. Here the CDR3 DNA reads TGTGCCAGCAGCGTAGGAGATAGCGGGAGAGGTACGCAGTATTTT.

This sequence joins TRBV4-2 and TRBJ2-1, with 11 bases that match TRBD2. Germline trimming cut 4 bases from V and 9 bases from J; bases unmatched to any gene: 5. This CDR3 region has 14 residues. Germline CDR1 and CDR2: LGHNA and YNFKEQ. In nucleotides, the CDR3 is TGTGCCAGCAGCCGTGTAGCGGGAGGGCTTGAGCAGTTCTTC. This sequence encodes CASSRVAGGLEQFF.

The V gene is TRBV18, the J gene TRBJ2-1, with a weak D call TRBD1 (7 bases). CDR1 is KGHSH, CDR2 LQKENI, per germline. This CDR3 region has 16 residues. Trimming cost V 3 bases and J 0 bases, with 12 bases left between them. CDR3 in amino acids: CASSPNRGLSYNEQFF. The CDR3 bases are TGTGCCAGCTCACCGAACAGGGGACTCTCCTACAATGAGCAGTTCTTC.

V and J are TRBV11-2 and TRBJ2-6; no reliable D call. This CDR3 is 15 amino acids long. V dropped 3 bases and J dropped 0 bases, with 6 bases sitting between them. Germline values: CDR1 SGHAT, CDR2 FQNNGV. The CDR3, as DNA: TGTGCCAGCAGCTTTACAGTCTCTGGGGCCAACGTCCTGACTTTC. Its protein product is CASSFTVSGANVLTF. The full variable domain, rest sourced from reference TRBV11-2 and TRBJ2-6, is EAGVAQSPRYKIIEKRQSVAFWCNPISGHATLYWYQQILGQGPKLLIQFQNNGVVDDSQLPKDRFSAERLKGVDSTLKIQPAKLEDSAVYLCASSFTVSGANVLTFGAGSRLTVL.

V and J are TRBV6-1 and TRBJ2-5; 14 bases are shared with TRBD2. Per germline, CDR1 MNHNS and CDR2 SASEGT. The CDR3 loop spans 14 amino acids. J was trimmed by 5 bases and V by 10 bases; bases with no gene match: 6. The CDR3 DNA is TGTGCCATACGGACTAGCGGGAGGATCGAGACCCAGTACTTC. Its translation is CAIRTSGRIETQYF.

The rearrangement links TRBV5-1 to TRBJ2-2; no clear D gene. CDR1 and CDR2 from the germline V gene are SGHRS and YFSETQ. Trimming shortened V by 3 bases and J by 5 bases, and 11 bases separated the two germline ends. This CDR3 comprises 14 residues. The CDR3 region is CASSYSQGTGELFF. CDR3 nucleotides: TGCGCCAGCAGCTACAGCCAAGGAACCGGGGAGCTGTTTTTT.

V and J are TRBV19 and TRBJ2-2; D is unresolved. V lost 5 bases and J 7 bases, leaving 8 bases between the germline ends. The CDR3 totals 12 residues. Germline-derived CDR1 and CDR2 are LNHDA and SQIVND (reference sequence). Here the CDR3 DNA reads TGTGCCAGTAGTTCGTCAGGCGGGGAGCTGTTTTTT. Its protein is CASSSSGGELFF.

V is TRBV19 and J is TRBJ2-3, with 11 bases lining up with TRBD1. V dropped 9 bases and J dropped 1; count of bases not matched to a gene: 9. The CDR3 covers 16 residues. Germline V gene sequence: CDR1 LNHDA, CDR2 SQIVND (reference sequence). In nucleotides, the CDR3 is TGTGCCAGCCGGGACAGGGGGAGTGGGGGCACAGATACGCAGTATTTT. Its protein product is CASRDRGSGGTDTQYF.

A single count supports this clone. The chain carries TRBV28 and TRBJ2-7; D may be TRBD2 (6 bases). In germline, CDR1 is MDHEN, CDR2 SYDVKM. V shed 7 bases and J shed 3 bases, with 16 bases lying between them. The CDR3 runs 14 residues. CDR3 loop: CASTRGLPNYEQYF. CDR3 DNA sequence: TGTGCCAGCACCAGAGGACTACCGAACTACGAGCAGTACTTC.

The chain couples TRBV4-3 to TRBJ2-6; 7 nucleotides agree with TRBD1. Germline assignment: CDR1 LGHNA and CDR2 YSLEER. This CDR3 has 16 amino acids. After removal of 2 bases from V and 3 bases from J, the junction contained 4 bases not matched to a gene. The CDR3 region is CASSQKTGFGANVLTF. In DNA form, the CDR3 reads TGCGCCAGCAGCCAAAAGACAGGGTTTGGGGCCAACGTCCTGACTTTC.

The J gene is TRBJ2-7, the V gene TRBV29-1; TRBD1 aligns across 8 bases. Germline CDR1 SQVTM, CDR2 ANQGSEA. The CDR3 has 13 amino acids. V lost 7 bases and J lost 0; bases outside the gene matches: 5. DNA of the CDR3: TGCAGCGCCTGCACAGGGGGCTCCTACGAGCAGTACTTC. This sequence encodes CSACTGGSYEQYF.

This rearrangement joins TRBV6-5 to TRBJ1-3; the D is unclear. The CDR3 contains 14 residues. V lost 5 bases and J 3 bases, leaving 11 bases between the germline ends. Germline V gives CDR1 MNHEY, CDR2 SVGAGI. CDR3 coding DNA: TGTGCCAGCAGTACAGAGGAGGTTGGAAACACCATATATTTT. It codes for CASSTEEVGNTIYF.

The chain recombines TRBV5-8 with TRBJ2-7; TRBD1 matches 12 bases. Germline CDR1 and CDR2: SGHTS and YDEGEE. After removal of 5 bases from V and 7 bases from J, the junction contained 10 bases not matched to a gene. This CDR3 has 15 residues. The CDR3 DNA is TGTGCCAGCAGGGCACCGGGACAGGGGGCGTATGAGCAGTACTTC. Amino acid sequence: CASRAPGQGAYEQYF.

The chain employs TRBV5-1 and TRBJ2-2, with TRBD2 identical over 8 bases. The junction had 1 base not matched to a gene; V was cut back by 2 bases and J by 4 bases. The CDR3 sequence is 14 residues long. Germline CDR1 reads SGHRS; CDR2 reads YFSETQ. CDR3 residues: CASSLREGTGELFF. CDR3 in DNA: TGCGCCAGCAGCTTACGGGAGGGCACCGGGGAGCTGTTTTTT.

This clone was found once. V usage is TRBV5-1 and J usage is TRBJ2-2; 10 positions agree with TRBD1. Germline V gene sequence: CDR1 SGHRS, CDR2 YFSETQ. The V and J ends lost 1 base and 3 bases, in that order; junction bases with no gene match: 9. CDR3 length: 18 amino acids. The CDR3 reads CASSLSAFGTGDTGELFF. The DNA for the CDR3 is TGCGCCAGCAGCTTGTCTGCTTTTGGGACAGGGGACACCGGGGAGCTGTTTTTT.